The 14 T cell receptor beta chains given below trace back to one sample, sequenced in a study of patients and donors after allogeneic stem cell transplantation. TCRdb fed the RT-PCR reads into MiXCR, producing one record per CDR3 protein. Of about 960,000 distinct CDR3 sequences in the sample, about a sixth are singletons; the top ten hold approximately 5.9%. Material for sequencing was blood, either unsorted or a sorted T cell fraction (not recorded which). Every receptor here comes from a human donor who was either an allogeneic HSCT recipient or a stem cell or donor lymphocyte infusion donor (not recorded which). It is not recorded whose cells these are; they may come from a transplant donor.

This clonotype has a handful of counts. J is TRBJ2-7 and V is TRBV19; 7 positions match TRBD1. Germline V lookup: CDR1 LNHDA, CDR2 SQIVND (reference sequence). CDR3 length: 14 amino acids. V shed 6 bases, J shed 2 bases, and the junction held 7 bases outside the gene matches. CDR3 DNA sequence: TGTGCCAGTAGCCCCGAGGGACAGACCTACGAGCAGTACTTC. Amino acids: CASSPEGQTYEQYF.

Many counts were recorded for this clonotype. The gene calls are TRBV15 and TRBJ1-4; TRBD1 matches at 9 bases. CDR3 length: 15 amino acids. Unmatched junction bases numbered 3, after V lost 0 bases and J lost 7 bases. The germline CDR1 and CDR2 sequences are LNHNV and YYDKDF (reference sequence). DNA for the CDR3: TGTGCCACCAGCAGAGAAGGGACAGGGTTTGAAAAACTGTTTTTT. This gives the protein CATSREGTGFEKLFF.

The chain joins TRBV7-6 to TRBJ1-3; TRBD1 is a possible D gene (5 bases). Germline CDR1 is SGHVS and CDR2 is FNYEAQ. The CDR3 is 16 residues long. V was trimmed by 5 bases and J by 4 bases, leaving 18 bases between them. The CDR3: CASSPRGGKSGNTIYF. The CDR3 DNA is TGTGCCAGCAGCCCTCGGGGGGGAAAATCAGGAAACACCATATATTTT.

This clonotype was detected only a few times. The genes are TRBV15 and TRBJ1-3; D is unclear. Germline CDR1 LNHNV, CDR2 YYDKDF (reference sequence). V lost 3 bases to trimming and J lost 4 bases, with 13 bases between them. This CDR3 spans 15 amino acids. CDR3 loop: CATSRPGTVGNTIYF. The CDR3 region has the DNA TGTGCCACCAGCAGGCCCGGAACCGTAGGAAACACCATATATTTT.

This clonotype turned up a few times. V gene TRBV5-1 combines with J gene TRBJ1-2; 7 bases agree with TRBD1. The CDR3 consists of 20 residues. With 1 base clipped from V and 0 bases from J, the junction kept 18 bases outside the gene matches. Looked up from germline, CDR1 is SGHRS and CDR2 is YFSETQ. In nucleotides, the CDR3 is TGCGCCAGCAGCTTGACGGAGACAGGGAACATAACCCCTACTAACTATGGCTACACCTTC. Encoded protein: CASSLTETGNITPTNYGYTF.

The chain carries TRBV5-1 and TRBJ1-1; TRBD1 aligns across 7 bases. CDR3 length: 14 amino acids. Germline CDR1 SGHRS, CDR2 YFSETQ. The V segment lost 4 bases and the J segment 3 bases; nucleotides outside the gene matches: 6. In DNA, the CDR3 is TGCGCCAGCAGCACCGGGACAGAGCACACTGAAGCTTTCTTT. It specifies CASSTGTEHTEAFF.

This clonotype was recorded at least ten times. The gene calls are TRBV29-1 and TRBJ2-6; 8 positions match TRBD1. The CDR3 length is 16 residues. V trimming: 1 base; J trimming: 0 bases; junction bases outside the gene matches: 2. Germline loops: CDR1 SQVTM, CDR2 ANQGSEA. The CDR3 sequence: CSVEGTGISGANVLTF. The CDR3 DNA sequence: TGCAGCGTTGAAGGGACAGGGATCTCTGGGGCCAACGTCCTGACTTTC.

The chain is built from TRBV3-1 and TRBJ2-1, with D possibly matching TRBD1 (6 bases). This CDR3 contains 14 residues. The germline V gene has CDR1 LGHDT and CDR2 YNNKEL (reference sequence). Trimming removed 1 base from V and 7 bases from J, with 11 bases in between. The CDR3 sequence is CASSQGRTANEQFF. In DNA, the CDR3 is TGTGCCAGCAGCCAAGGAAGGACAGCAAATGAGCAGTTCTTC.

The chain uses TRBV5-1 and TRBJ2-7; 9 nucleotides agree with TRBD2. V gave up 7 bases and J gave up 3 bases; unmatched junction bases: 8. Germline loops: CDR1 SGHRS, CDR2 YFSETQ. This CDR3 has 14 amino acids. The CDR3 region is CASSGSSGNYEQYF. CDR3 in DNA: TGCGCCAGCTCGGGATCTAGCGGGAACTACGAGCAGTACTTC.

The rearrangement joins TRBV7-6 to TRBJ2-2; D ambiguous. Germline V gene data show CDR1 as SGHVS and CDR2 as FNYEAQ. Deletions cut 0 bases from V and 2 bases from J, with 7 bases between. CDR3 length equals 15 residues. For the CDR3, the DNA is TGTGCCAGCAGCTTAGCACATACTAACACCGGGGAGCTGTTTTTT. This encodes CASSLAHTNTGELFF.

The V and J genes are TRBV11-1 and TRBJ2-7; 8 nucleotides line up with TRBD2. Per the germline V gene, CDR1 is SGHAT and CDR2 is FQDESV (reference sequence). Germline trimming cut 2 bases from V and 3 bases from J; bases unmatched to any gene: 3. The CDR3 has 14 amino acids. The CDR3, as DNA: TGTGCCAGCAGCTTAAGACTAGCGCACTACGAGCAGTACTTC. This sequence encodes CASSLRLAHYEQYF.

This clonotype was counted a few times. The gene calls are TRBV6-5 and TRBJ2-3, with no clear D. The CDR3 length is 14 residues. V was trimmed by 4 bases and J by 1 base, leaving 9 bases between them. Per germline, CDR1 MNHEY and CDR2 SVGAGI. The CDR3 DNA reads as TGTGCCAGCAGTTGGGCCGAGGGCACAGATACGCAGTATTTT. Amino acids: CASSWAEGTDTQYF.

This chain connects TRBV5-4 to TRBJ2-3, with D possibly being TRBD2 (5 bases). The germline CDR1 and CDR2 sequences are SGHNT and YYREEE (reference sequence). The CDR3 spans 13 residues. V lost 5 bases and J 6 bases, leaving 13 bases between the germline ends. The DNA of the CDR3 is TGTGCCAGCAGTTCGACCAGCGGCGATACGCAGTATTTT. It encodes CASSSTSGDTQYF.

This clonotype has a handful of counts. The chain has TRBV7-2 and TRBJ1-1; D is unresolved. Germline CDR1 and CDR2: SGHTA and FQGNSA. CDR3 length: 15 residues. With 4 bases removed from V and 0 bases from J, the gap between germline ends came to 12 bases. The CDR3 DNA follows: TGTGCCAGCAGCTCCCAGACAACCTTGAACACTGAAGCTTTCTTT. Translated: CASSSQTTLNTEAFF.